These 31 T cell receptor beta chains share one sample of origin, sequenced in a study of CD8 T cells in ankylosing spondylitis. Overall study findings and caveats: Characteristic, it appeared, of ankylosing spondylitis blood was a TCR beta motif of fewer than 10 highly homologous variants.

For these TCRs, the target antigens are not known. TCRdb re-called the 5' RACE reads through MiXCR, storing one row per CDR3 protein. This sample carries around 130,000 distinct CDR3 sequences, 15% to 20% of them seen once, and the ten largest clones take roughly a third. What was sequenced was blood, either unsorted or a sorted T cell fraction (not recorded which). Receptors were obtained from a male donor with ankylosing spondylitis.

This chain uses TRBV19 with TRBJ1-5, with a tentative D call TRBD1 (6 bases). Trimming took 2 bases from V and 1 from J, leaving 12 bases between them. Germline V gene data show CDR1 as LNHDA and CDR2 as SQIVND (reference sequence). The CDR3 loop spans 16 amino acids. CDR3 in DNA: TGTGCCAGTAGTATACGGGCAGGGGCAAGCAATCAGCCCCAGCATTTT. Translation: CASSIRAGASNQPQHF.

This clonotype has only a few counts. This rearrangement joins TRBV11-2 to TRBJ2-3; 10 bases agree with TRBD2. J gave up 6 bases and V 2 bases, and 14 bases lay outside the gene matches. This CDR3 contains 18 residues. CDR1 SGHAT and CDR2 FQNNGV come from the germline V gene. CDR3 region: CASSLSTSGILIIDTQYF. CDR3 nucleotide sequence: TGTGCCAGCAGCTTATCCACTAGCGGGATACTTATTATTGATACGCAGTATTTT.

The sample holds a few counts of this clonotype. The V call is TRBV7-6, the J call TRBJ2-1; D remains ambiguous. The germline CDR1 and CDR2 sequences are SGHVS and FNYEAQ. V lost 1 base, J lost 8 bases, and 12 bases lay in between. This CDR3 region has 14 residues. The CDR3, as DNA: TGTGCCAGCAGCTTAGTCGGCTCCTTGGATGAGCAGTTCTTC. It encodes CASSLVGSLDEQFF.

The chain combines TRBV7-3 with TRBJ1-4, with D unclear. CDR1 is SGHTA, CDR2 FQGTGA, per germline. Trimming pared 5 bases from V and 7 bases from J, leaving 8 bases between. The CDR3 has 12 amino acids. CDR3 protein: CASSIKVEKLFF. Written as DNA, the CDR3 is TGTGCCAGCAGCATAAAGGTTGAAAAACTGTTTTTT.

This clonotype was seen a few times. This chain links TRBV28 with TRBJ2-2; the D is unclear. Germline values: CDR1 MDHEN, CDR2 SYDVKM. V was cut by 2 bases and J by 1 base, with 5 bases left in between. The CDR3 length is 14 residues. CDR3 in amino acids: CASSLSRNTGELFF. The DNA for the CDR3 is TGTGCCAGCAGTTTAAGCAGGAACACCGGGGAGCTGTTTTTT. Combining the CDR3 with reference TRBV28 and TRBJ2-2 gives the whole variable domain DVKVTQSSRYLVKRTGEKVFLECVQDMDHENMFWYRQDPGLGLRLIYFSYDVKMKEKGDIPEGYSVSREKKERFSLILESASTNQTSMYLCASSLSRNTGELFFGEGSRLTVL.

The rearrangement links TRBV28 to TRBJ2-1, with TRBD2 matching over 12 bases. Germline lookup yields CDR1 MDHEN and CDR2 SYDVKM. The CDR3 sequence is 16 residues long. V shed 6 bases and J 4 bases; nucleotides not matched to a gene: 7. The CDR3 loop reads CASSGGGLAGYNEQFF. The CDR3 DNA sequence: TGTGCCAGCAGCGGCGGAGGACTAGCGGGGTACAATGAGCAGTTCTTC.

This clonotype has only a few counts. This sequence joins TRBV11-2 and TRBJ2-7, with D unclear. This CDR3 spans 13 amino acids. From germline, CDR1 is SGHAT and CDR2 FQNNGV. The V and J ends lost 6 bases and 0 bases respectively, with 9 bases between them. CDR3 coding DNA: TGTGCCAGCAGGACGGACGCCTCCTACGAGCAGTACTTC. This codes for CASRTDASYEQYF.

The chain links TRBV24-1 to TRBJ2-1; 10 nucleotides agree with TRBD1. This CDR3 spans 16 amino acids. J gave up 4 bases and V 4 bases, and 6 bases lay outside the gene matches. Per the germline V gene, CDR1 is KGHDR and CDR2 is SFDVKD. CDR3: CATSEYRDRGYNEQFF. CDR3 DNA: TGTGCCACCAGTGAGTACCGGGACAGGGGATACAATGAGCAGTTCTTC.

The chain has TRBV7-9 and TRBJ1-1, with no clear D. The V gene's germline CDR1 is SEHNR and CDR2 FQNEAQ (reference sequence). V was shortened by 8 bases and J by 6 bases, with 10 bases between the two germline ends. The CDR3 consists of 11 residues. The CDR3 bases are TGTGCCAGCGGAGAGGGTGCTGAAGCTTTCTTT. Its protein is CASGEGAEAFF.

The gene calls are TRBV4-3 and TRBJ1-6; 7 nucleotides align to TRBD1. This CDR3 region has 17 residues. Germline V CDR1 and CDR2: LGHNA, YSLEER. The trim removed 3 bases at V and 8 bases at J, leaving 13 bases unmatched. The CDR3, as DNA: TGCGCCAGCAGCCAGTGGGGACAGACGAGCCCATATTCACCCCTCCACTTT. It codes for CASSQWGQTSPYSPLHF.

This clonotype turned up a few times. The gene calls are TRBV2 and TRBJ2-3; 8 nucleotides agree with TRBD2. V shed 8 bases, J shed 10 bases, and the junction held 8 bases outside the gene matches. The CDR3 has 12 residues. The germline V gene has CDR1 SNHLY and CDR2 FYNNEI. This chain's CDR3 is CASRWTSSSQYF. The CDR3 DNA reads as TGTGCCAGCCGCTGGACTAGCTCGTCGCAGTATTTT.

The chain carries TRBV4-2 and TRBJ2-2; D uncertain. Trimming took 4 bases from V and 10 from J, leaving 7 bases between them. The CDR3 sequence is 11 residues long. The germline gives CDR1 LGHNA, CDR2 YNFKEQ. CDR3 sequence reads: CASSPGEELFF. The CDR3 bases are TGTGCCAGCAGCCCTGGGGAGGAGCTGTTTTTT.

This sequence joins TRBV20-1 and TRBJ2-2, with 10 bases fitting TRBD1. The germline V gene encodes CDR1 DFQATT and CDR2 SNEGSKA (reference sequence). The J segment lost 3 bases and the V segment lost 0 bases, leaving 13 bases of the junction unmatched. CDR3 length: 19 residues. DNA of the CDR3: TGCAGTGCTAGAGATCGTGGGAGGGACAGGGGAGGGGACACCGGGGAGCTGTTTTTT. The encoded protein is CSARDRGRDRGGDTGELFF.

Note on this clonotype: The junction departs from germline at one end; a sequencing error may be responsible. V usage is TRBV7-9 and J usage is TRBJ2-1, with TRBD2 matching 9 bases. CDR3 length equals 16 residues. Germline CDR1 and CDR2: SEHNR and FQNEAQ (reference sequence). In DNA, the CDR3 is TGTGCCAGCAGCTTTTTACTAGCGGGCCGATCTAATGTGCAGTTCTTC. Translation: CASSFLLAGRSNVQFF.

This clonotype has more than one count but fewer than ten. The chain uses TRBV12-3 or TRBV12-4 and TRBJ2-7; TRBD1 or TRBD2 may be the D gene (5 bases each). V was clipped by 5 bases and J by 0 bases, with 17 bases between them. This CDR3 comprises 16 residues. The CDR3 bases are TGTGCCAGCAGTCCGGGGCCGGGGCCGAGCTCCTACGAGCAGTACTTC. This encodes CASSPGPGPSSYEQYF.

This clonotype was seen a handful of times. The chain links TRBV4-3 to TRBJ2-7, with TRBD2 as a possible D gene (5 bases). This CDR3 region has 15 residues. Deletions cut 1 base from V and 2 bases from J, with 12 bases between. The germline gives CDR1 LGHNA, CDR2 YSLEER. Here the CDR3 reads CASSQVNEGTYEQYF. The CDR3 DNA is TGCGCCAGCAGCCAAGTTAACGAGGGAACCTACGAGCAGTACTTC.

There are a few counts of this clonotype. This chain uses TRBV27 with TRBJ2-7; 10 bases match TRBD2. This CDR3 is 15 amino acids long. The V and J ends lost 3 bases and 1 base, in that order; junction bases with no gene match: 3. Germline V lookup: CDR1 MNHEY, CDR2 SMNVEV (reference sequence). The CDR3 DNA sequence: TGTGCCAGCAGTTTCGGGACTAGCGAGTCCTACGAGCAGTACTTC. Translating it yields CASSFGTSESYEQYF.

This CDR3 reads CASSFWGLSETQYF. DNA of the CDR3: TGCGCCAGCAGCTTTTGGGGGTTATCAGAGACCCAGTACTTC. The chain employs TRBV5-1 and TRBJ2-5, with D perhaps being TRBD1 or TRBD2 (5 bases each). From germline, CDR1 is SGHRS and CDR2 YFSETQ. V gave up 2 bases and J gave up 4 bases, with 12 bases separating them. This CDR3 is built from 14 residues.

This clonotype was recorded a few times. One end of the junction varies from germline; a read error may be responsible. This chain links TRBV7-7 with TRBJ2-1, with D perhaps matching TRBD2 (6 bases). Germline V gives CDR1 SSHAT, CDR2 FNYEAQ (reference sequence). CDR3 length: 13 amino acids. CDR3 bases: TGTGCTAGCAGCTTATCGGGGGACAATGAGCAGTTCTTC. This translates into CASSLSGDNEQFF.

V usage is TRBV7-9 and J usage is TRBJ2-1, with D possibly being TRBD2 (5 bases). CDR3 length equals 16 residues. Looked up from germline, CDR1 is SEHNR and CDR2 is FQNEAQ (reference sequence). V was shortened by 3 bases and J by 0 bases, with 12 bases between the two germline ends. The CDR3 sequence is CASSFPTGDSYNEQFF. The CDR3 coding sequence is TGTGCCAGCAGCTTCCCGACCGGGGACTCCTACAATGAGCAGTTCTTC.

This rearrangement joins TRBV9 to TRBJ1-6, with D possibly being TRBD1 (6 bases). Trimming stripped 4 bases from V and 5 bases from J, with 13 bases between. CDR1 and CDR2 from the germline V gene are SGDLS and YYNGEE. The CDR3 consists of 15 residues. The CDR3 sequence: CASSPRQANNSPLHF. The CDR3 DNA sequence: TGTGCCAGCAGCCCCCGACAGGCGAATAATTCACCCCTCCACTTT. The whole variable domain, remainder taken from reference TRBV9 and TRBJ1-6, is DSGVTQTPKHLITATGQRVTLRCSPRSGDLSVYWYQQSLDQGLQFLIQYYNGEERAKGNILERFSAQQFPDLHSELNLSSLELGDSALYFCASSPRQANNSPLHFGNGTRLTVT.

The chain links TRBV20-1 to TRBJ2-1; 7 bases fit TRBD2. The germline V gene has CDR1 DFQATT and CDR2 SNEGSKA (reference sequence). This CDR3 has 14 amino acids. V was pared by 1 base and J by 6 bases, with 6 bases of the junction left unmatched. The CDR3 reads CSARGKRDLNEQFF. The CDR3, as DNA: TGCAGTGCTAGAGGAAAGCGGGACCTCAATGAGCAGTTCTTC.

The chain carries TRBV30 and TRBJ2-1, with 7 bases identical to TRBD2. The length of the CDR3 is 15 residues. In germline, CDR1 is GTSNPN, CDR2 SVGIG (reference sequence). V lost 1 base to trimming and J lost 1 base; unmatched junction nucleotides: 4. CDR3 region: CAWSGRESSYNEQFF. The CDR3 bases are TGTGCCTGGAGTGGGCGGGAGTCTTCCTACAATGAGCAGTTCTTC.

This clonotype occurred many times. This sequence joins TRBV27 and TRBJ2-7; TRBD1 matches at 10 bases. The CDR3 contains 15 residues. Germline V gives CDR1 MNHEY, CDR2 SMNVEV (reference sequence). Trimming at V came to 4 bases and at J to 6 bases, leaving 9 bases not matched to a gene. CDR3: CASSSHGTGDFEQYF. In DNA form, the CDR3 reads TGTGCCAGCAGTTCTCACGGGACAGGGGACTTCGAGCAGTACTTC.

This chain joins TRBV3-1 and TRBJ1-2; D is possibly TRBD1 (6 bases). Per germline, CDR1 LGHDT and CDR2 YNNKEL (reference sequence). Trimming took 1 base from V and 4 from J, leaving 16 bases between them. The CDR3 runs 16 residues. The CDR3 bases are TGTGCCAGCAGCCAAGTCAACAGGGTCTTCGGCTATGGCTACACCTTC. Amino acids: CASSQVNRVFGYGYTF.

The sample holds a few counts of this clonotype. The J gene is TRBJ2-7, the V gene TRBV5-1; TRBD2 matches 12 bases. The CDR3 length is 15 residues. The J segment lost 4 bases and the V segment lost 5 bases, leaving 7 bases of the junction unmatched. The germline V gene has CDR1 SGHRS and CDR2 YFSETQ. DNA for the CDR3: TGCGCCAGCAGGCAAACGACTAGCGGGAGTTACGAGCAGTACTTC. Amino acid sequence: CASRQTTSGSYEQYF.

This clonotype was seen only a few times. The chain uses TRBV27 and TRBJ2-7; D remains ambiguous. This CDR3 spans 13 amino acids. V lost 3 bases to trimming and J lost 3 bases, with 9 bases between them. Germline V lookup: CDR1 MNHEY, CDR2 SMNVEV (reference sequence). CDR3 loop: CASSLRQDYEQYF. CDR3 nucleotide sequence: TGTGCCAGCAGTTTGAGGCAAGACTACGAGCAGTACTTC.

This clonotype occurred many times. The CDR3 is CASSYAGDTEAFF. CDR3 DNA sequence: TGTGCCAGCAGTTACGCGGGGGACACTGAAGCTTTCTTT. The chain recombines TRBV6-5 with TRBJ1-1; tentatively, D is TRBD1 (5 bases). The CDR3 consists of 13 residues. Trimming removed 2 bases at V and 3 bases at J, with 7 bases between. Germline assignment: CDR1 MNHEY and CDR2 SVGAGI.

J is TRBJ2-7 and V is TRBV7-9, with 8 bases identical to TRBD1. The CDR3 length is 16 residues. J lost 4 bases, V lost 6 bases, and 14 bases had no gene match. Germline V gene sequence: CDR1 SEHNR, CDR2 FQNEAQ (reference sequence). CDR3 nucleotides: TGTGCCAGCAGAGGGGGCCCTCAGGGGGCGGGGTACGAGCAGTACTTC. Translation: CASRGGPQGAGYEQYF. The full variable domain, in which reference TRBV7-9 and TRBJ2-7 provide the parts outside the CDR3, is DTGVSQNPRHKITKRGQNVTFRCDPISEHNRLYWYRQTLGQGPEFLTYFQNEAQLEKSRLLSDRFSAERPKGSFSTLEIQRTEQGDSAMYLCASRGGPQGAGYEQYFGPGTRLTVT.

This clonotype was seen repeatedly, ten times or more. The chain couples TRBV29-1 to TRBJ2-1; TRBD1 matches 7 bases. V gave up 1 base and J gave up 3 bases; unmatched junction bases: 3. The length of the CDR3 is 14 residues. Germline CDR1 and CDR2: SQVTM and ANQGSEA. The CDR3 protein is CSVEGRGFYNEQFF. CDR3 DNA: TGCAGCGTTGAAGGCAGGGGGTTCTACAATGAGCAGTTCTTC.

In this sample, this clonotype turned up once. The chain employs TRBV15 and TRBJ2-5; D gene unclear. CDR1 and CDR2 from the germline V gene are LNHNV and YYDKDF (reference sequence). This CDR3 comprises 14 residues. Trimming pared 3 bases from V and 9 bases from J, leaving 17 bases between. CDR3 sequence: CATSSREDRGSQYF. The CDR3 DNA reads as TGTGCCACCAGCAGTAGAGAGGACCGAGGATCCCAGTACTTC.